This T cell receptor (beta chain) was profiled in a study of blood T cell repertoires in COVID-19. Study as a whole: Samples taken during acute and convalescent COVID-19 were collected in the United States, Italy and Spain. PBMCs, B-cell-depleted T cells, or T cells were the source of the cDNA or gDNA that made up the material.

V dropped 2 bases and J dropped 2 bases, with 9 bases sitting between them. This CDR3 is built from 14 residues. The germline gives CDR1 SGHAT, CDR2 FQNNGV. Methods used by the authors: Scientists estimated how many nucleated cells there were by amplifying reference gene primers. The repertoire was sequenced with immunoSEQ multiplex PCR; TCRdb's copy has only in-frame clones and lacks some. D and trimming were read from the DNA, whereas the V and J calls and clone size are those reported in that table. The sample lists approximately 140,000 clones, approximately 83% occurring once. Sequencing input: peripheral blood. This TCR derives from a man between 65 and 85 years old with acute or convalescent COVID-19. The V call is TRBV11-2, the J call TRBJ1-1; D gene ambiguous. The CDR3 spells CASSLRRSNTEAFF. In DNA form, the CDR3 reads TGTGCCAGCAGCTTAAGGAGGAGCAACACTGAAGCTTTCTTT.